Each of the 10 T cell receptor beta chains below was sequenced from the same sample in a study of cytomegalovirus exposure and HLA in healthy donors. 13 Jbeta primers and 60 Vbeta primers were used for the PCR. TCRdb's copy holds only in-frame clones and misses some; the assay was immunoSEQ multiplex PCR. The repertoire holds about 150,000 clones, with roughly 88% as singletons. The specimen sequenced was PBMCs. The source is a boy between 2 and 15 years old in good health and CMV-seronegative.

The rearrangement uses TRBV5-8 and TRBJ2-7; tentatively, D is TRBD1 (6 bases). Trimming pared 8 bases from V and 4 bases from J, leaving 16 bases between. Germline V gene data show CDR1 as SGHTS and CDR2 as YDEGEE. This CDR3 has 13 amino acids. CDR3 residues: CARPGQGTYEQYF. CDR3 nucleotide sequence: TGTGCCAGACCGGGACAAGGAACTTACGAGCAGTACTTC.

This chain links TRBV15 with TRBJ2-3, with TRBD2 matching 10 bases. Germline V lookup: CDR1 LNHNV, CDR2 YYDKDF (reference sequence). Unmatched junction bases numbered 8, after V lost 1 base and J lost 1 base. The CDR3 covers 18 residues. The CDR3 sequence: CATSRGIGLAGGTDTQYF. CDR3 DNA: TGTGCCACCAGCAGAGGAATTGGGCTAGCGGGGGGCACAGATACGCAGTATTTT. The whole variable domain, filled in from reference TRBV15 and TRBJ2-3, reads DAMVIQNPRYQVTQFGKPVTLSCSQTLNHNVMYWYQQKSSQAPKLLFHYYDKDFNNEADTPDNFQSRRPNTSFCFLDIRSPGLGDTAMYLCATSRGIGLAGGTDTQYFGPGTRLTVL.

The chain combines TRBV6-6 with TRBJ1-1; 9 positions match TRBD1. J was trimmed by 2 bases and V by 4 bases; bases with no gene match: 2. The CDR3 covers 14 residues. Looked up from germline, CDR1 is MNHNY and CDR2 is SVGAGI (reference sequence). The CDR3 DNA reads TGTGCCAGCAGTTCGGACAGGGGTAACACTGAAGCTTTCTTT. Its protein product is CASSSDRGNTEAFF.

The chain employs TRBV11-2 and TRBJ1-2; D may be TRBD1 (5 bases). Germline V gene lookup returns CDR1 SGHAT and CDR2 FQNNGV. Trimming removed 2 bases at V and 7 bases at J, with 17 bases between. CDR3 length equals 15 residues. CDR3 coding DNA: TGTGCCAGCAGCTTATTGCCCGGGGGGGGTGGTGGCTACACCTTC. Translating it yields CASSLLPGGGGGYTF.

The V call is TRBV19, the J call TRBJ2-1; 12 bases line up with TRBD2. CDR1 and CDR2 from the germline V gene are LNHDA and SQIVND (reference sequence). With V trimmed by 4 bases and J by 8 bases, 9 bases remained unmatched. This CDR3 has 16 residues. The CDR3 loop reads CASSRLTSGGVYEQFF. DNA of the CDR3: TGTGCCAGTAGTAGGCTGACTAGCGGGGGTGTTTATGAGCAGTTCTTC.

The V and J genes are TRBV4-2 and TRBJ2-6, with 8 nucleotides matching TRBD1. The CDR3 runs to 19 residues. With 0 bases clipped from V and 0 bases from J, the junction kept 7 bases outside the gene matches. CDR1 and CDR2 from the germline V gene are LGHNA and YNFKEQ. This CDR3 is CASSQDWAGGASGANVLTF. DNA for the CDR3: TGTGCCAGCAGCCAAGATTGGGCAGGGGGCGCCTCTGGGGCCAACGTCCTGACTTTC.

This rearrangement joins TRBV5-4 to TRBJ2-3; 12 nucleotides agree with TRBD2. The CDR3 contains 18 residues. V was pared by 4 bases and J by 4 bases, with 13 bases of the junction left unmatched. The germline V gene encodes CDR1 SGHNT and CDR2 YYREEE (reference sequence). CDR3 bases: TGTGCCAGCAGCCCTAGCGGGAGGGCCATGGCGGGGGCAGATACGCAGTATTTT. Protein sequence: CASSPSGRAMAGADTQYF.

The chain recombines TRBV6-1 with TRBJ1-5, with a weak D call TRBD1 (5 bases). The CDR3 is 15 residues long. Germline V lookup: CDR1 MNHNS, CDR2 SASEGT. Trimming removed 4 bases from V and 0 bases from J, with 10 bases in between. The CDR3 loop is CASSGTPYSNQPQHF. The CDR3 coding sequence is TGTGCCAGCAGTGGGACACCTTATAGCAATCAGCCCCAGCATTTT.

The rearrangement links TRBV5-1 to TRBJ1-6; TRBD1 matches at 7 bases. The V segment lost 0 bases and the J segment 10 bases; nucleotides outside the gene matches: 13. CDR3 size: 17 residues. The germline V gene has CDR1 SGHRS and CDR2 YFSETQ. The CDR3 nucleotides read TGCGCCAGCAGCTTGGCCCAGACAGGGAAGAGTGGCTCACCCCTCCACTTT. Its protein is CASSLAQTGKSGSPLHF.

This rearrangement joins TRBV6-6 to TRBJ1-1; tentatively, D is TRBD1 (6 bases). The CDR3 length is 12 residues. V shed 8 bases and J shed 8 bases, with 15 bases lying between them. Per the germline V gene, CDR1 is MNHNY and CDR2 is SVGAGI (reference sequence). CDR3 nucleotides: TGTGCCAGCGCGGTGTCGGGGGGCGAAGCTTTCTTT. Translation gives CASAVSGGEAFF.